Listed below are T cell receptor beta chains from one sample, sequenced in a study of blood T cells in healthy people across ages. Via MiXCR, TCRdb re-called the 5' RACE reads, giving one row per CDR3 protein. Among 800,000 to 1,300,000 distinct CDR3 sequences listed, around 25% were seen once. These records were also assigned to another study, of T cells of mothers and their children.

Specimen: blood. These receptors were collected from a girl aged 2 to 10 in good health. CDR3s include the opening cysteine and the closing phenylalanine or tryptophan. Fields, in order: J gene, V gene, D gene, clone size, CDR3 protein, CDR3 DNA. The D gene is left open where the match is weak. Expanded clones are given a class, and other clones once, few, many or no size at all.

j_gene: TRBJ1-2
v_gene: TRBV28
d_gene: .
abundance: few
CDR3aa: CASPYGYTF
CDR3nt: TGTGCCAGCCCCTATGGCTACACCTTC

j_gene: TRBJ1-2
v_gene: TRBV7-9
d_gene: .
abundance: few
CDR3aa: CASSLENGYTF
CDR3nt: TGTGCCAGCAGCTTAGAGAATGGCTACACCTTC

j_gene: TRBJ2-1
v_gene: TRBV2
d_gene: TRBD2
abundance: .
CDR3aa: CVSGVAAYNEQFF
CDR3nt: TGTGTTAGCGGGGTAGCGGCTTACAATGAGCAGTTCTTC

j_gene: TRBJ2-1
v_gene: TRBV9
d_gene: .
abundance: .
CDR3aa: CASSVSNVGGNEQFF
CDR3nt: TGTGCCAGCAGCGTTAGTAATGTCGGGGGAAATGAGCAGTTCTTC

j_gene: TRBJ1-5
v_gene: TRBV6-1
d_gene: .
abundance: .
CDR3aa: CASSDAHINQPQRF
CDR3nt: TGTGCCAGCAGTGATGCGCATATTAATCAGCCCCAGCGTTTT

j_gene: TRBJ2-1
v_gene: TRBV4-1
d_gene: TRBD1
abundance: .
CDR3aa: CASSQATGTGRNEQFF
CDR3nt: TGCGCCAGCAGCCAAGCAACCGGGACAGGACGGAATGAGCAGTTCTTC

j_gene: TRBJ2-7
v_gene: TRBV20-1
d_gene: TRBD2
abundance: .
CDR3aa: CSARPLLAGGNYEQYF
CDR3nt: TGCAGTGCTAGACCACTACTAGCGGGAGGGAACTACGAGCAGTACTTC

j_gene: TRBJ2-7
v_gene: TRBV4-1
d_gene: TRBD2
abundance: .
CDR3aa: CASSQVPGLANEQYF
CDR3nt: TGCGCCAGCAGCCAAGTTCCGGGACTAGCGAACGAGCAGTACTTC

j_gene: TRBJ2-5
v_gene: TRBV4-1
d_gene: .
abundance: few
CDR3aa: CASSQESMAGETQYF
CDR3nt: TGCGCCAGCAGCCAAGAAAGCATGGCAGGGGAGACCCAGTACTTC

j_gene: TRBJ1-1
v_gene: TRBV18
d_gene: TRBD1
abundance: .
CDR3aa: CASSPTGLLANTEAFF
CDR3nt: TGTGCCAGCTCACCGACAGGGCTCCTGGCGAACACTGAAGCTTTCTTT

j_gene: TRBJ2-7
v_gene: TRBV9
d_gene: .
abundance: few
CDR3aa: CASSVERAPLEQYF
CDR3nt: TGTGCCAGCAGCGTCGAGAGGGCCCCGCTCGAGCAGTACTTC

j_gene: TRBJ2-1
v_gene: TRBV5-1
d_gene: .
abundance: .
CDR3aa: CASSWIQGGEQFF
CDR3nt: TGCGCCAGCAGCTGGATACAAGGAGGTGAGCAGTTCTTC

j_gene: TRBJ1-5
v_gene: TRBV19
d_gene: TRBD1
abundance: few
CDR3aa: CASSIDPAGGPGQPQHF
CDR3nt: TGTGCCAGTAGTATAGATCCGGCAGGGGGGCCCGGTCAGCCCCAGCATTTT

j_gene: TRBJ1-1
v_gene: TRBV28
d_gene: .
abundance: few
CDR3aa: CASSLMTGGAFF
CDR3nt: TGTGCCAGCAGTTTAATGACCGGTGGAGCTTTCTTT

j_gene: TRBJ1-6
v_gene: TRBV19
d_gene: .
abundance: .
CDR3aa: CASSPTWGGAYNSPLHF
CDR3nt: TGTGCCAGTAGCCCGACGTGGGGAGGGGCCTATAATTCACCCCTCCACTTT

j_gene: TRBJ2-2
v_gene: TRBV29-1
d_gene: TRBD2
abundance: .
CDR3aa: CSVGRTSTNTGELFF
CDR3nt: TGCAGCGTTGGGAGGACTAGCACGAACACCGGGGAGCTGTTTTTT

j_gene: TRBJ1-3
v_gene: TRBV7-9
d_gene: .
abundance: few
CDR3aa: CASSLDGRGDTIYF
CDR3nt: TGTGCCAGCAGCCTGGACGGCCGGGGGGACACCATATATTTT

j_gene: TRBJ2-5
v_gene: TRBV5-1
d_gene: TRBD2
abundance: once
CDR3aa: CASSLVTSGTSYQETQYF
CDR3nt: TGCGCCAGCAGCTTGGTTACTAGCGGGACCTCGTACCAAGAGACCCAGTACTTC

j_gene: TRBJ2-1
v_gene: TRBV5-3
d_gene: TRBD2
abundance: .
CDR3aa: CARSLGLAGGQITYNEQFF
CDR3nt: TGTGCCAGAAGCTTAGGACTAGCGGGGGGACAAATAACCTACAATGAGCAGTTCTTC

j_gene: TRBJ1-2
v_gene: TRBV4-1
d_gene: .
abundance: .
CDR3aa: CASSQAEGPGPITF
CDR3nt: TGCGCCAGCAGCCAAGCGGAAGGACCGGGGCCTATTACCTTC

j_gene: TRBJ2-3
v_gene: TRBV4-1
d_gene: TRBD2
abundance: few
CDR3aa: CASSQDQLAGGFGADTQYF
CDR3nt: TGCGCCAGCAGCCAAGATCAACTAGCGGGAGGGTTCGGGGCAGATACGCAGTATTTT

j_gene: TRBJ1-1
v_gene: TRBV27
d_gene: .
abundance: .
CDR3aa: CASSLSGGSTEAFF
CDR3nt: TGTGCCAGCAGTTTATCAGGGGGGAGCACTGAAGCTTTCTTT

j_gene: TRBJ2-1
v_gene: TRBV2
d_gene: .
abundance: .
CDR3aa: CASSEVRGPYNEQFF
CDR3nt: TGTGCCAGCAGTGAAGTGCGCGGTCCTTACAATGAGCAGTTCTTC

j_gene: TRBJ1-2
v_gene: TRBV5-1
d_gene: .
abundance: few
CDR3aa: CASSRGQDLYGYTF
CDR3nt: TGCGCCAGCAGCCGCGGGCAGGACCTCTATGGCTACACCTTC

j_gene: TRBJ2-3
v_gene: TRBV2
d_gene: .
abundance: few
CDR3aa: CASNGRSADTQYF
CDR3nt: TGTGCCAGCAATGGTAGATCTGCAGATACGCAGTATTTT

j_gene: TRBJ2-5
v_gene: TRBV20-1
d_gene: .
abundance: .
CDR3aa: CSAREQRGTQYF
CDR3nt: TGCAGTGCTAGAGAACAACGCGGGACCCAGTACTTC

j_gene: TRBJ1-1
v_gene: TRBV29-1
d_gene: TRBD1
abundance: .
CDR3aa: CSVGRTGGMNTEAFF
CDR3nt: TGCAGCGTAGGAAGGACAGGGGGTATGAACACTGAAGCTTTCTTT

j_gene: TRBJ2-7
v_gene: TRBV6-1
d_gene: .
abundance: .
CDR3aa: CASSEKGGSGYEQYF
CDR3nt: TGTGCCAGCAGTGAAAAGGGGGGGTCGGGGTACGAGCAGTACTTC

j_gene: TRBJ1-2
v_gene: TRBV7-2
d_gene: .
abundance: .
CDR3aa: CASSLREGLNYGYTF
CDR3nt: TGTGCCAGCAGCTTAAGAGAGGGGCTCAACTATGGCTACACCTTC

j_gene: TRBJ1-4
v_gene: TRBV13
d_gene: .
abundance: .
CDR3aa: CASSFGRGLSNEKLFF
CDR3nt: TGTGCCAGCAGCTTCGGCAGGGGCTTATCTAATGAAAAACTGTTTTTT

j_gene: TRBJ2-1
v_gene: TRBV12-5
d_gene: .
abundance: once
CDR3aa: CASGQEWGGNEQFF
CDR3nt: TGTGCTAGTGGTCAAGAGTGGGGTGGCAATGAGCAGTTCTTC

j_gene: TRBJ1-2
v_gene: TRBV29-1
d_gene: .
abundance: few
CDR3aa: CSVDRGSGYTF
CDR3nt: TGCAGCGTTGATCGGGGCTCTGGCTACACCTTC

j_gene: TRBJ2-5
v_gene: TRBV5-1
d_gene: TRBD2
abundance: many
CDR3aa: CASSLAGVVGGGQETQYF
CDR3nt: TGCGCCAGCAGCTTGGCCGGTGTTGTCGGGGGGGGCCAGGAGACCCAGTACTTC

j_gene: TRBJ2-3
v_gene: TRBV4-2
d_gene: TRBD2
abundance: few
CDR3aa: CASSQEGLAGEAQYF
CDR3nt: TGTGCCAGCAGCCAAGAAGGACTAGCGGGAGAGGCGCAGTATTTT

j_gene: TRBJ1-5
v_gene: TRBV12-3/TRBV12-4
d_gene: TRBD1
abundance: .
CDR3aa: CASSPTGRQPQHF
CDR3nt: TGTGCCAGCAGCCCGACAGGGAGGCAGCCCCAGCATTTT

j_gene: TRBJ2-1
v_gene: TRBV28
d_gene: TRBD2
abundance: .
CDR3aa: CASRYPGLAGYNEQFF
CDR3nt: TGTGCCAGCAGGTACCCGGGACTAGCGGGGTACAATGAGCAGTTTTTC

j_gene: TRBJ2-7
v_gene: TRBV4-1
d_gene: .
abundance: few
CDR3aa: CASSQGGPDSYTYEQYF
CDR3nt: TGCGCCAGCAGCCAAGGGGGACCCGACAGCTATACCTACGAGCAGTACTTC

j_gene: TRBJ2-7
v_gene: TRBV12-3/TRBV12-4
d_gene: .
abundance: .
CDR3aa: CASSFRQFSYEQYF
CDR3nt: TGTGCCAGCAGTTTTCGACAGTTCTCCTACGAGCAGTACTTC

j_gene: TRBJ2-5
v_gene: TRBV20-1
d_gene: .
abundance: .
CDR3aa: CSARETSELQETQYF
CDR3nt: TGCAGTGCTAGAGAAACATCAGAGTTACAAGAGACCCAGTACTTC

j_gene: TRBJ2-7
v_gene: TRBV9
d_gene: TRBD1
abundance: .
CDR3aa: CASSTGTGAHEQYF
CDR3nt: TGTGCCAGCAGCACCGGGACAGGCGCCCACGAGCAGTACTTC

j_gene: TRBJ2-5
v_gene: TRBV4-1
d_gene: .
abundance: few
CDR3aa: CASSQDQDTQETQYF
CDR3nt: TGCGCCAGCAGCCAAGATCAAGATACCCAAGAGACCCAGTACTTC

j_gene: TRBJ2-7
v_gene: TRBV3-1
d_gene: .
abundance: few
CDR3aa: CASNPGHSYEQYF
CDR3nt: TGTGCCAGCAACCCGGGACACAGCTACGAGCAGTACTTC

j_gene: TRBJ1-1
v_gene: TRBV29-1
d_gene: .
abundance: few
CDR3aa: CSVDKGGMNTEAFF
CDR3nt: TGCAGCGTTGATAAGGGGGGCATGAACACTGAAGCTTTCTTT

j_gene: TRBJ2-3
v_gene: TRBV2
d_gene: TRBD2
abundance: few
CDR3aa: CASIYGGGTDTQYF
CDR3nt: TGTGCCAGCATCTACGGCGGGGGAACAGATACGCAGTATTTT

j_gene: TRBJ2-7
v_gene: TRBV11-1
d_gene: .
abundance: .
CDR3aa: CASSFFSGPTYEQYF
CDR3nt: TGTGCCAGCAGCTTCTTCAGCGGGCCCACCTACGAGCAGTACTTC

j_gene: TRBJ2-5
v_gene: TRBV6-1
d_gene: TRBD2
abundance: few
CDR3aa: CASINIGRTSEEETQYF
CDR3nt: TGTGCCAGCATCAATATCGGGCGGACTAGCGAGGAAGAGACCCAGTACTTC

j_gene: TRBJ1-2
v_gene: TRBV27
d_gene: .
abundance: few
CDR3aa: CASRGRGSYGYTF
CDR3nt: TGTGCCAGCAGGGGACGGGGTTCCTATGGCTACACCTTC

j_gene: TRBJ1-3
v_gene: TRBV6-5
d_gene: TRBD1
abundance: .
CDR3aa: CASSQGQGWIPIYF
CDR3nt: TGTGCCAGCAGTCAGGGACAGGGGTGGATCCCCATATATTTT

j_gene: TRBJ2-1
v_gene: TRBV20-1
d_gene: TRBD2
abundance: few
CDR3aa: CSARDVVLAVNEQFF
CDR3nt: TGCAGTGCTAGAGATGTAGTACTAGCGGTCAATGAGCAGTTCTTC

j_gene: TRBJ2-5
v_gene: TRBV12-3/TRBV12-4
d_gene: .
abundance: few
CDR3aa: CASSFLPETQYF
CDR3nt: TGTGCCAGCAGTTTTCTTCCGGAGACCCAGTACTTC

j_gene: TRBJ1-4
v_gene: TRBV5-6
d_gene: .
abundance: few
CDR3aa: CASSPGGRAAEKLFF
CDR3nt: TGTGCCAGCAGCCCGGGGGGTAGAGCGGCTGAAAAACTGTTTTTT

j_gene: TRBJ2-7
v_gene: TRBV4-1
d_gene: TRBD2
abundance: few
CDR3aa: CASSPRLAGAEQYF
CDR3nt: TGCGCCAGCAGCCCGAGACTAGCGGGAGCCGAGCAGTACTTC

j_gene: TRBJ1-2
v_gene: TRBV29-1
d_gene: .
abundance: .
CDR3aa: CSVEDQGTSYGYTF
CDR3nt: TGCAGCGTTGAAGATCAGGGCACCTCCTATGGCTACACCTTC

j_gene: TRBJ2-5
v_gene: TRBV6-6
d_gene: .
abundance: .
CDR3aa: CASSYSSEAGYF
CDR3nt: TGTGCCAGCAGTTACTCTTCCGAGGCGGGGTACTTC

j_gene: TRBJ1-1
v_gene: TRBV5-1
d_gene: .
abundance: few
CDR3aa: CASSGTRNAEAFF
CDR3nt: TGCGCCAGCTCCGGGACGCGGAACGCTGAAGCTTTCTTT